The 20 T cell receptor beta chains below all came from one sample that was sequenced in a study of OX40 agonist ivuxolimab in advanced cancers. Method: immunoSEQ multiplex PCR; TCRdb's copy keeps in-frame clones and lacks some. Among about 100,000 clones listed, less than 95% were seen once. Here the sequenced sample was CD4+ or CD8+ T cells sorted from blood, taken in a trial of the OX40 agonist ivuxolimab. These receptors were collected from an adult with an advanced solid tumor such as melanoma, head and neck, liver or kidney cancer.

The chain uses TRBV5-4 and TRBJ2-1, with a weak D call TRBD1 (5 bases). Deletions cut 3 bases from V and 1 base from J, with 11 bases between. The CDR3 totals 15 residues. The V gene's germline CDR1 is SGHNT and CDR2 YYREEE (reference sequence). The CDR3 sequence is CASSSGFPSYNEQFF. CDR3 sequence (DNA): TGTGCCAGCAGCTCAGGGTTTCCGTCCTACAATGAGCAGTTCTTC.

This clone was counted only a few times. The CDR3 loop reads CASSLRRLNTEAFF. The CDR3 region has the DNA TGTGCCAGCAGCTTGCGGCGCCTGAACACTGAAGCTTTCTTT. V usage is TRBV13 and J usage is TRBJ1-1; D remains unclear. The germline V gene encodes CDR1 PRHDT and CDR2 FYEKMQ (reference sequence). CDR3 length: 14 amino acids. Trimming cost V 3 bases and J 0 bases, with 8 bases left between them.

The chain employs TRBV7-8 and TRBJ2-1, with a tentative D call TRBD2 (6 bases). Trimming removed 3 bases at V and 2 bases at J, with 11 bases between. Germline V gives CDR1 SGHVS, CDR2 FQNEAQ. The CDR3 contains 15 residues. This chain's CDR3 is CASSFSGRTYNEQFF. As DNA, the CDR3 is TGTGCCAGCAGCTTTAGCGGCCGGACCTACAATGAGCAGTTCTTC.

The chain carries TRBV7-2 and TRBJ1-5; 10 bases align to TRBD1. Germline CDR1 reads SGHTA; CDR2 reads FQGNSA. This CDR3 has 15 residues. V gave up 6 bases and J gave up 6 bases; unmatched junction bases: 8. This chain's CDR3 is CASRRGTGVLQPQHF. The CDR3 nucleotides read TGTGCCAGCAGGAGAGGGACAGGGGTGCTTCAGCCCCAGCATTTT.

The chain recombines TRBV5-1 with TRBJ1-4; possibly TRBD1 for D (5 bases). CDR3 length: 14 residues. Germline CDR1 is SGHRS and CDR2 is YFSETQ. Trimming took 3 bases from V and 8 from J, leaving 14 bases between them. CDR3 in amino acids: CASSSRDGREKLFF. The CDR3 DNA is TGCGCCAGCAGCTCCCGGGACGGGAGGGAAAAACTGTTTTTT. The full variable domain, in which reference TRBV5-1 and TRBJ1-4 provide the parts outside the CDR3, is KAGVTQTPRYLIKTRGQQVTLSCSPISGHRSVSWYQQTPGQGLQFLFEYFSETQRNKGNFPGRFSGRQFSNSRSEMNVSTLELGDSALYLCASSSRDGREKLFFGSGTQLSVL.

The genes are TRBV19 and TRBJ2-1; 14 nucleotides align to TRBD2. The CDR3 is made up of 16 amino acids. Germline trimming cut 6 bases from V and 7 bases from J; bases unmatched to any gene: 8. The germline V gene encodes CDR1 LNHDA and CDR2 SQIVND (reference sequence). The CDR3 sequence is CASRPPGTSGRNEQFF. The CDR3 nucleotides are TGTGCCAGTAGGCCCCCCGGGACTAGCGGGAGAAATGAGCAGTTCTTC. Together with reference TRBV19 and TRBJ2-1, the CDR3 gives the full variable domain: DGGITQSPKYLFRKEGQNVTLSCEQNLNHDAMYWYRQDPGQGLRLIYYSQIVNDFQKGDIAEGYSVSREKKESFPLTVTSAQKNPTAFYLCASRPPGTSGRNEQFFGPGTRLTVL.

This chain links TRBV7-3 with TRBJ1-1, with D possibly TRBD1 on 6 matching bases. From germline, CDR1 is SGHTA and CDR2 FQGTGA. Trimming removed 5 bases from V and 1 base from J, with 11 bases in between. The CDR3 contains 14 residues. CDR3 sequence (DNA): TGTGCCAGCAGCGTGGACAGCAAGAACACTGAAGCTTTCTTT. This gives the protein CASSVDSKNTEAFF.

This clone was recorded only once. The chain links TRBV7-2 to TRBJ2-1; 8 bases align to TRBD2. After removal of 8 bases from V and 5 bases from J, the junction contained 11 bases not matched to a gene. Germline V gene sequence: CDR1 SGHTA, CDR2 FQGNSA. This CDR3 is built from 15 residues. In nucleotides, the CDR3 is TGTGCCAGCGCCCCGAGCGGGAGTATCCACAATGAGCAGTTCTTC. This codes for CASAPSGSIHNEQFF.

The chain has TRBV19 and TRBJ2-7; 8 nucleotides agree with TRBD2. The CDR3 has 15 residues. CDR1 LNHDA and CDR2 SQIVND come from the germline V gene (reference sequence). J lost 0 bases, V lost 5 bases, and 6 bases had no gene match. This CDR3 is CASSLAGPGSYEQYF. The CDR3, as DNA: TGTGCCAGTAGTCTAGCGGGTCCTGGCTCCTACGAGCAGTACTTC.

The chain carries TRBV29-1 and TRBJ2-1, with 7 bases aligning to TRBD2. Trimming cost V 0 bases and J 10 bases; bases outside gene matches: 15. Germline lookup yields CDR1 SQVTM and CDR2 ANQGSEA. The CDR3 is 16 residues long. CDR3 nucleotide sequence: TGCAGCGTTGAAGATTGGGGTAGCGGGCGATCCAGGGAGCAGTTCTTC. This gives the protein CSVEDWGSGRSREQFF.

The chain has TRBV7-8 and TRBJ1-5; no clear D gene. The V gene's germline CDR1 is SGHVS and CDR2 FQNEAQ. Deletions cut 2 bases from V and 7 bases from J, with 15 bases between. The CDR3 is 15 residues long. The CDR3 reads CASSLSRILDQPQHF. The CDR3 DNA reads TGTGCCAGCAGCTTAAGCCGGATTCTAGACCAGCCCCAGCATTTT.

This chain uses TRBV5-4 with TRBJ2-7; TRBD2 matches at 11 bases. Trimming removed 4 bases from V and 4 bases from J; junction bases left unmatched: 10. From germline, CDR1 is SGHNT and CDR2 YYREEE (reference sequence). This CDR3 region has 16 residues. As DNA, the CDR3 is TGTGCCAGCAGCAAAACTAGCGGGAGTAATATTTACGAGCAGTACTTC. Translating gives CASSKTSGSNIYEQYF.

This clone appeared a few times. The chain employs TRBV19 and TRBJ1-2, with D possibly matching TRBD1 (6 bases). This CDR3 contains 11 residues. Germline loops: CDR1 LNHDA, CDR2 SQIVND (reference sequence). V lost 7 bases and J lost 7, with 10 bases in between. CDR3 region: CASTTGFGYTF. The CDR3 DNA reads as TGTGCCAGTACTACAGGGTTTGGCTACACCTTC.

The genes are TRBV5-4 and TRBJ2-3, with D maybe TRBD2 (5 bases). Trimming stripped 4 bases from V and 2 bases from J, with 8 bases between. The CDR3 spans 13 residues. In germline, CDR1 is SGHNT, CDR2 YYREEE (reference sequence). The CDR3 spells CASSHRDTDTQYF. As DNA, the CDR3 is TGTGCCAGCAGCCACCGGGACACAGATACGCAGTATTTT.

J is TRBJ2-1 and V is TRBV28; 11 bases are shared with TRBD2. The CDR3 covers 16 residues. The germline V gene has CDR1 MDHEN and CDR2 SYDVKM. V gave up 4 bases and J gave up 7 bases; unmatched junction bases: 9. The CDR3 is CASSSTGTSGKNEQFF. CDR3 nucleotides: TGTGCCAGCAGTTCAACCGGGACTAGCGGTAAAAATGAGCAGTTCTTC.

The rearrangement joins TRBV5-6 to TRBJ2-5, with TRBD1 identical over 7 bases. CDR1 SGHDT and CDR2 YYEEEE come from the germline V gene. The CDR3 runs to 16 residues. Trimming cost V 2 bases and J 7 bases; bases outside gene matches: 14. The CDR3, as DNA: TGTGCCAGCAGCTTCGGGACAGCTGTTCCTGGGGGGACCCAGTACTTC. Translating it yields CASSFGTAVPGGTQYF.

The chain uses TRBV5-1 and TRBJ2-7; no definite D call. This CDR3 is built from 15 residues. Deletions cut 6 bases from V and 1 base from J, with 17 bases between. Germline V gene sequence: CDR1 SGHRS, CDR2 YFSETQ. CDR3 coding DNA: TGCGCCAGCAAATCCCGCCTCGAATATTCCTACGAGCAGTACTTC. Protein product: CASKSRLEYSYEQYF.

The rearrangement joins TRBV11-3 to TRBJ2-2; TRBD2 matches at 8 bases. CDR1 is SGHNT, CDR2 YENEEA, per germline. The J segment lost 5 bases and the V segment lost 1 base, leaving 9 bases of the junction unmatched. The CDR3 has 17 amino acids. CDR3 sequence reads: CASSLGGAGGRTGELFF. DNA of the CDR3: TGTGCCAGCAGCTTAGGAGGGGCGGGAGGACGAACCGGGGAGCTGTTTTTT. Drawing the rest from reference TRBV11-3 and TRBJ2-2, the complete variable domain is EAGVVQSPRYKIIEKKQPVAFWCNPISGHNTLYWYLQNLGQGPELLIRYENEEAVDDSQLPKDRFSAERLKGVDSTLKIQPAELGDSAVYLCASSLGGAGGRTGELFFGEGSRLTVL.

CDR3 DNA: TGTGCCAGCAGCCAAGATCTTTCCTACAATGAGCAGTTCTTC. Translated, it gives CASSQDLSYNEQFF. The chain links TRBV14 to TRBJ2-1; no clear D gene. CDR3 length equals 14 residues. V lost 0 bases and J lost 1, with 4 bases in between. Germline CDR1 and CDR2: SGHDN and FVKESK.

This chain links TRBV5-1 with TRBJ2-7, with D possibly matching TRBD2 (5 bases). The germline V and J ends were trimmed by 1 base and 5 bases, with 13 bases remaining between them. The length of the CDR3 is 14 residues. Germline loops: CDR1 SGHRS, CDR2 YFSETQ. CDR3 sequence: CASSLLGLPDEQYF. DNA of the CDR3: TGCGCCAGCAGCTTGCTTGGACTCCCCGACGAGCAGTACTTC.